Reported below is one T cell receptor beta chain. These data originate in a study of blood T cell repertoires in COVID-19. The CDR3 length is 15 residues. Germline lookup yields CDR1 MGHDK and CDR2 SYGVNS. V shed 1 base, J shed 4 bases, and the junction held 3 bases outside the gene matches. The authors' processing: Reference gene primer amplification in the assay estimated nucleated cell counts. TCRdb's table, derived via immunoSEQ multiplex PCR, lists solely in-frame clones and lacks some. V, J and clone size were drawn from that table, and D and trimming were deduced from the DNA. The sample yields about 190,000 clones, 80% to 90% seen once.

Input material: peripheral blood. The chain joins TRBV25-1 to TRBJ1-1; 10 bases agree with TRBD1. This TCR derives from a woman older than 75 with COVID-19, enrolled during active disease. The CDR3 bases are TGTGCCAGCAGTGAATGGGGACAGGGGTCCACTGAAGCTTTCTTT. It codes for CASSEWGQGSTEAFF.